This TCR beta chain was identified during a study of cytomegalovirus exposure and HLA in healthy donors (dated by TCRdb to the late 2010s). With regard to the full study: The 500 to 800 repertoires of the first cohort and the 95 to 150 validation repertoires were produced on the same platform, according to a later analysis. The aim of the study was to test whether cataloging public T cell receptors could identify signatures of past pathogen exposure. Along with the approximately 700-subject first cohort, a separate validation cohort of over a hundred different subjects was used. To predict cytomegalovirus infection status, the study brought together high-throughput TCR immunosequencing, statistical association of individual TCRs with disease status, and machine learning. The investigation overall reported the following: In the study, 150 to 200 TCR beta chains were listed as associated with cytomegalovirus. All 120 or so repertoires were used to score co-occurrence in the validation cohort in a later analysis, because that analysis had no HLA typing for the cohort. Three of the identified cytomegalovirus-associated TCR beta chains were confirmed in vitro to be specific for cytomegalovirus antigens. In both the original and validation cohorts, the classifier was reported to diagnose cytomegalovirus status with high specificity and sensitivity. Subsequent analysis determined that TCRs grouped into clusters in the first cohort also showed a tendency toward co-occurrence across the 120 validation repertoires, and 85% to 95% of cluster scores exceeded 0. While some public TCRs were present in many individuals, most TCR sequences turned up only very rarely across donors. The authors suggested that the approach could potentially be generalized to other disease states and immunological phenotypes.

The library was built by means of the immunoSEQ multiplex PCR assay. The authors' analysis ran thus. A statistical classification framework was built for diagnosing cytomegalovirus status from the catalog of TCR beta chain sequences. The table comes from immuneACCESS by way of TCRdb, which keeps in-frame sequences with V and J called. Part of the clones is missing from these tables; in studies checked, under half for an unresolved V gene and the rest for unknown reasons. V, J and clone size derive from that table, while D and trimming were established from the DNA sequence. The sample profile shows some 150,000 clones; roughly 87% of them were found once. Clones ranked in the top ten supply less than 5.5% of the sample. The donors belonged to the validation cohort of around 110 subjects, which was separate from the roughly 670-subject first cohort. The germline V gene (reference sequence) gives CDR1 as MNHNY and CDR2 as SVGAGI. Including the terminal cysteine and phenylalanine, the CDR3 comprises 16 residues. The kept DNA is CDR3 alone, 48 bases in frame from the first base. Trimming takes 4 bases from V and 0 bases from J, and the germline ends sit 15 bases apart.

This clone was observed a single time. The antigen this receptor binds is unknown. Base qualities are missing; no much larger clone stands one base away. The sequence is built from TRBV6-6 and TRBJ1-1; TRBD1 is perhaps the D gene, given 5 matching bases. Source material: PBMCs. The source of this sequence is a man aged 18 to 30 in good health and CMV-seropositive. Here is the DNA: TGTGCCAGCAGTTTAGGGGAAAACAGAATGAACACTGAAGCTTTCTTT. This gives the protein CASSLGENRMNTEAFF.